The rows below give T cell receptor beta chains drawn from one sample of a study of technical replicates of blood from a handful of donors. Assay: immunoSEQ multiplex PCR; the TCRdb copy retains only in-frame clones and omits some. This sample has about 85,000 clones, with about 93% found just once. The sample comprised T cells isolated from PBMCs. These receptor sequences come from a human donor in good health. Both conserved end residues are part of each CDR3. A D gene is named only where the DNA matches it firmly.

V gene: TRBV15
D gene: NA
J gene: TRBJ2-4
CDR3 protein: CATSPRITEDIQYF
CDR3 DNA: TGTGCCACCAGCCCGAGGATCACGGAGGACATTCAGTACTTC

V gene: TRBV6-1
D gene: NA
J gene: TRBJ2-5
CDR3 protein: CASSARRVGQETQYF
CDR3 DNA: TGTGCCAGCAGTGCCCGTCGGGTAGGACAAGAGACCCAGTACTTC

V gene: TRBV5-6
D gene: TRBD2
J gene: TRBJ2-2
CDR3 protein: CASSYSGTTTFRRTGELFF
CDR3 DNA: TGTGCCAGCAGCTATTCCGGGACTACCACCTTTAGGAGGACCGGGGAGCTGTTTTTT

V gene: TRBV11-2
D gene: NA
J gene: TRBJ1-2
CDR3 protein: CASRGGDMGYTF
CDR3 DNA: TGTGCCAGCAGGGGGGGGGATATGGGCTACACCTTC

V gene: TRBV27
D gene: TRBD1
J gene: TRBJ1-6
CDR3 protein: CASSSNRGGNSPLHF
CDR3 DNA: TGTGCCAGCAGTTCTAACAGGGGTGGAAATTCACCCCTCCACTTT

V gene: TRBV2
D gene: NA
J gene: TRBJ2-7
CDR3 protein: CASSAMGRSYEQYF
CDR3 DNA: TGTGCCAGCAGTGCAATGGGCCGTTCCTACGAGCAGTACTTC

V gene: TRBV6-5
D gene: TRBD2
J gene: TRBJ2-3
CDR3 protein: CASSYRLAGMGDTQYF
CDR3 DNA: TGTGCCAGCAGTTACCGTTTAGCGGGGATGGGGGATACGCAGTATTTT

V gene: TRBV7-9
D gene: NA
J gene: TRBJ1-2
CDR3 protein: CASSLGGVASGYTF
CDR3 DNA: TGTGCCAGCAGCTTAGGCGGGGTTGCGAGTGGCTACACCTTC

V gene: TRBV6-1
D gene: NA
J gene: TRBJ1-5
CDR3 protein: CASSGPVPQHF
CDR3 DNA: TGTGCCAGCAGTGGGCCCGTACCCCAGCATTTT

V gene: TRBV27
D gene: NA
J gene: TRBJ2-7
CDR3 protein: CASSFSGSTYEQYF
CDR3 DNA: TGTGCCAGCAGTTTTTCGGGGTCCACCTACGAGCAGTACTTC